This T cell receptor beta chain was observed in a study of T cell clones after liver transplantation. Study information: In this trial, immunosuppression withdrawal was attempted within 2 years of liver transplant. A pre-transplant mixed lymphocyte reaction with TCRbeta sequencing defined graft-donor-reactive clones followed in post-transplant blood. Study-level points and caveats: Post-transplant, graft-donor-reactive CD4 TCRbeta sequences in blood dropped significantly in most of the 8 subjects. Post-transplant time points were not standardized, so conclusions are preliminary.

Concerning this clone itself: Its antigen remains unidentified.

The data were produced by immunoSEQ multiplex PCR, yet TCRdb's version contains in-frame clones alone and is incomplete. The repertoire holds 6,000 or so clones, with more than 65% as singletons. Trimming removed 1 base from V and 3 bases from J, with 15 bases in between. There are 16 residues in the CDR3. CDR1 and CDR2 (germline): SGHTA, FQGNSA. The J gene is TRBJ2-5, the V gene TRBV7-2, with D possibly TRBD2 on 5 matching bases. The material was CD8+ T cells from blood, obtained before liver transplant. This TCR was recovered from a human donor who received a liver transplant. The CDR3 spells CASSLVILSAEETQYF. DNA for the CDR3: TGTGCCAGCAGCTTAGTGATACTCTCAGCGGAAGAGACCCAGTACTTC.